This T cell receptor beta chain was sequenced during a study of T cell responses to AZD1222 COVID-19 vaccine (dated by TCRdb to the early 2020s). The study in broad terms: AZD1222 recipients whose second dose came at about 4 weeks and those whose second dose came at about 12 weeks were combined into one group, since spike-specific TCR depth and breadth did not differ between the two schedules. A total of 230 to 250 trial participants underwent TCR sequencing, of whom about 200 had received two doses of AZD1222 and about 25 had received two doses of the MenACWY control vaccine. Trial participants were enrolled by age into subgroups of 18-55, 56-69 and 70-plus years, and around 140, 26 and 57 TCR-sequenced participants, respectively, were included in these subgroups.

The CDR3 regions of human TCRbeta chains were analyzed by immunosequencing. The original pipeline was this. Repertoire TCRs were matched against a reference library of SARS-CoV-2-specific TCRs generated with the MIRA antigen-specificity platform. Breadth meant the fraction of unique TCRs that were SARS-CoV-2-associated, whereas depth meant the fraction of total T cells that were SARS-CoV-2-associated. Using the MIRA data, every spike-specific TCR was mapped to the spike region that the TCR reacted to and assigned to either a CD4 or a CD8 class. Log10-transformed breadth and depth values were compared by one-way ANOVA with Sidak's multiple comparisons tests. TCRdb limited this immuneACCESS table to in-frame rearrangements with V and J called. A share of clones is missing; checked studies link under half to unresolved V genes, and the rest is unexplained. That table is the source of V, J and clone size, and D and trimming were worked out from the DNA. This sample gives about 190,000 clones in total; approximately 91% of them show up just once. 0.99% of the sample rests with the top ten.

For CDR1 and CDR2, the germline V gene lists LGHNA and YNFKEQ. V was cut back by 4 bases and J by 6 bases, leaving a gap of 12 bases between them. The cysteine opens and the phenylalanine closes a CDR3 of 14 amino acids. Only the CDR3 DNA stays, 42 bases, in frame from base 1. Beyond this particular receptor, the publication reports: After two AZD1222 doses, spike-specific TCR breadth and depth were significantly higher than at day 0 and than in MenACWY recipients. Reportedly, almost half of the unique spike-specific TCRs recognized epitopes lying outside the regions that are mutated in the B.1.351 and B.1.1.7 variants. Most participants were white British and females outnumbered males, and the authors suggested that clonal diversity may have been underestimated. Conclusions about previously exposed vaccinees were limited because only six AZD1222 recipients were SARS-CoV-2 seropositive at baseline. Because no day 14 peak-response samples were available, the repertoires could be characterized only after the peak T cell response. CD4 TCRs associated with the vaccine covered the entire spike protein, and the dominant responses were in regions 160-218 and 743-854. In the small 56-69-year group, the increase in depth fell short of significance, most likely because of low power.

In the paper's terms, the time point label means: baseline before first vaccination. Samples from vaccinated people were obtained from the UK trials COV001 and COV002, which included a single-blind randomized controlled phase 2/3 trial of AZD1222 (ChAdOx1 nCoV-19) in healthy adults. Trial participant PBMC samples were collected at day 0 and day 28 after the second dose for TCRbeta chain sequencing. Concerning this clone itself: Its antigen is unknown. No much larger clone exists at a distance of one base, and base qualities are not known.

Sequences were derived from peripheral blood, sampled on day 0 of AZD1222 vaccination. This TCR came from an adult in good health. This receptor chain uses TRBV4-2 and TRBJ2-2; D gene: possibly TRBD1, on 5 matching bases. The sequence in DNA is TGTGCCAGCAGCCCAGGGCGCATCGCCGGGGAGCTGTTTTTT. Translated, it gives CASSPGRIAGELFF.